This section outlines one TCR beta chain sequence together with its context. Germline CDR1 and CDR2: SGHTS and YDEGEE. This CDR3 is built from 15 residues. V dropped 4 bases and J dropped 3; count of bases not matched to a gene: 7. This sample was taken from a study of blood T cell repertoires in COVID-19. Produced via immunoSEQ multiplex PCR; TCRdb's table is partial and in-frame only. The repertoire holds approximately 190,000 clones, 84% seen once, with 7.5% in the top ten. Sequencing was performed on PBMCs or T cells enriched from blood (not recorded which). This chain links TRBV5-8 with TRBJ2-1; 7 positions agree with TRBD1. The TCR sequence derives from a man aged 35 to 55 who had recovered from COVID-19. The CDR3 DNA reads as TGTGCCAGCAGCCTGACGGGACAGCTCTACAATGAGCAGTTCTTC. Protein sequence: CASSLTGQLYNEQFF.